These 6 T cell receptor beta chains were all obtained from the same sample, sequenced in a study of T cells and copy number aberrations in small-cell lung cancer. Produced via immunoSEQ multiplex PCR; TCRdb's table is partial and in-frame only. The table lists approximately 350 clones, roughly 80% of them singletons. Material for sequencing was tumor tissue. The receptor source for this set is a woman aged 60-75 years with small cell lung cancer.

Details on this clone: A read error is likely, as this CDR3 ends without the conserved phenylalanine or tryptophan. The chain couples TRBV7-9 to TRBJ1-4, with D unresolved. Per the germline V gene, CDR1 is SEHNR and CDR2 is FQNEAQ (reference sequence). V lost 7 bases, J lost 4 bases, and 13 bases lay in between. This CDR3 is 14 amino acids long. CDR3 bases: TGTGCCAGCACGGCCGTTAACGATAATGAAAAACTGTTTTGT. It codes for CASTAVNDNEKLFC.

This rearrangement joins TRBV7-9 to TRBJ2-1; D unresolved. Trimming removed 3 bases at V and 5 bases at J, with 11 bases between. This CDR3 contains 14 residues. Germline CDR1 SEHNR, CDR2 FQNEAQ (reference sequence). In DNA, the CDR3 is TGTGCCAGCAGCTTGTCAGGAATTGACAATGAGCAGTTCTTC. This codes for CASSLSGIDNEQFF.

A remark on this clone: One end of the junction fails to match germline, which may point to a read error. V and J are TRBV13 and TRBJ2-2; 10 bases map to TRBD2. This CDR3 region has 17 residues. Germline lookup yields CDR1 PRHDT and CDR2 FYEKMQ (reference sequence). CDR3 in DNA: TGTGTCAGCAGTCCTTTGAATCTAGCGGGAGATACCGGGGAGCTGTTTTTT. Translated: CVSSPLNLAGDTGELFF.

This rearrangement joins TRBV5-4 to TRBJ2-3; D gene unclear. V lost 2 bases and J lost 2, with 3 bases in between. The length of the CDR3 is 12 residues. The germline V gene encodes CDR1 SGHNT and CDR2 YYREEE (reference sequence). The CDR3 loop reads CASSLSTDTQYF. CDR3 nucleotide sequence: TGTGCCAGCAGCTTATCCACAGATACGCAGTATTTT.

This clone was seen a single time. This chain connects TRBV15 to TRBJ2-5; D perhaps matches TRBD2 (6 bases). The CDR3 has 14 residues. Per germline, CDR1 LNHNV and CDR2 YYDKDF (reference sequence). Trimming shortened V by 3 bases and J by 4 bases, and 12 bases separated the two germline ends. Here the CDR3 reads CATSSGGSVETQYF. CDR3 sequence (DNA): TGTGCCACCAGCAGTGGGGGGTCAGTAGAGACCCAGTACTTC.

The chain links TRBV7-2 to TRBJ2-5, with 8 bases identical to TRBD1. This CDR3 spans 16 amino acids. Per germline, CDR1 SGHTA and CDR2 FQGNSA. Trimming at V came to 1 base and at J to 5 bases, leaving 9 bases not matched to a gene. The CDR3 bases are TGTGCCAGCAGCTTAGTCCCAGGGGGCCAAGGGGAGACCCAGTACTTC. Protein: CASSLVPGGQGETQYF.